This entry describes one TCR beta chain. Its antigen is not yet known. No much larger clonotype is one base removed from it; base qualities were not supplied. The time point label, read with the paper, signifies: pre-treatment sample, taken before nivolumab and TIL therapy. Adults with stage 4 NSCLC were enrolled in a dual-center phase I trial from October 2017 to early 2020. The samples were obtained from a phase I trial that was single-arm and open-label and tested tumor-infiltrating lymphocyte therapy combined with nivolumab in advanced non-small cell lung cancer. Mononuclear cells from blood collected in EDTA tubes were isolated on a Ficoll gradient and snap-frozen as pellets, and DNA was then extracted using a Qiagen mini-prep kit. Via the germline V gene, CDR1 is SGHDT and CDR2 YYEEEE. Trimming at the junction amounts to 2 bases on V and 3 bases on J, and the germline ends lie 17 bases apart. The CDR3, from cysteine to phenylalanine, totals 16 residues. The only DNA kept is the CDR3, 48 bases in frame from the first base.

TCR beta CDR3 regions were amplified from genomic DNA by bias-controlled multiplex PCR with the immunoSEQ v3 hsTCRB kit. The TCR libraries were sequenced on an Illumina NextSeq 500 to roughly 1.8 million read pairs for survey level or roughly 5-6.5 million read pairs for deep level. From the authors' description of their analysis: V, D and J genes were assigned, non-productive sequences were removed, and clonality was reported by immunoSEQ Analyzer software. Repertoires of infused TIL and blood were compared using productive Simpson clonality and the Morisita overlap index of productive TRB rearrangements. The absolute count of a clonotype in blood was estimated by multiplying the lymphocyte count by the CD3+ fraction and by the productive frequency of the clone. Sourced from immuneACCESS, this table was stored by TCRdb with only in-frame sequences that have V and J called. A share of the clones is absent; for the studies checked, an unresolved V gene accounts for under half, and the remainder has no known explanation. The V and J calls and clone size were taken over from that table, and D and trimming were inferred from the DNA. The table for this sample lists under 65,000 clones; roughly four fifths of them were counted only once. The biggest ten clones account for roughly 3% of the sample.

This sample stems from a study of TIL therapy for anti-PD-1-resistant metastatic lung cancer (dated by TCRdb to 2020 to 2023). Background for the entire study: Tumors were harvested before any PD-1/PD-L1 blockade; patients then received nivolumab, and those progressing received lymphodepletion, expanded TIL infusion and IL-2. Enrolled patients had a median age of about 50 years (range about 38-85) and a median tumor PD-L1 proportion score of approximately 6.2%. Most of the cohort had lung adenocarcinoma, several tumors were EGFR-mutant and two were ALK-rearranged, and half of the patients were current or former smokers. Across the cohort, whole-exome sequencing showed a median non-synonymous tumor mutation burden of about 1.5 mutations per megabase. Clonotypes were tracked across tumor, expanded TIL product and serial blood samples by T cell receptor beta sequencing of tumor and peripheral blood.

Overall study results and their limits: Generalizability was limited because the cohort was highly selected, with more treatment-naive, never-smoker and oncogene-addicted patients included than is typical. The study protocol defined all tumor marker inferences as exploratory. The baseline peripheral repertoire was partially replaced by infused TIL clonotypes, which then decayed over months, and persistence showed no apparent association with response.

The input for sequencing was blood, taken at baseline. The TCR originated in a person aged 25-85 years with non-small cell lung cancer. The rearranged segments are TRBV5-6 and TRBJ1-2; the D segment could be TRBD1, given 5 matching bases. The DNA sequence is TGTGCCAGCAGCTTAAGTGTGAGGGGCTTCGACTATGGCTACACCTTC. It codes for CASSLSVRGFDYGYTF. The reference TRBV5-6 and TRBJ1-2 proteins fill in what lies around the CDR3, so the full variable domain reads DAGVTQSPTHLIKTRGQQVTLRCSPKSGHDTVSWYQQALGQGPQFIFQYYEEEERQRGNFPDRFSGHQFPNYSSELNVNALLLGDSALYLCASSLSVRGFDYGYTFGSGTRLTVV.